A single sample is the source of the 17 T cell receptor beta chains below, sequenced in a study of T cells in women clearing cervical HPV infection. Repertoires were generated with immunoSEQ multiplex PCR, while TCRdb's copy carries only in-frame clones and drops some. This repertoire includes 30,000 to 35,000 clones. The sequencing input was blood buffy coat. Source of these receptors: a woman aged 18 to 75 with a cervical HPV16 infection that either progressed to CIN3+ or cleared (not recorded which).

As for this clone: With the read ending 3 residues before the CDR3 end, the germline J gene is used to fill in that end. V and J are TRBV10-2 and TRBJ2-1; TRBD1 matches 10 bases. The CDR3 consists of 14 residues. Germline trimming cut 4 bases from V and 3 bases from J; bases unmatched to any gene: 0. The germline gives CDR1 WSHSY, CDR2 SAAADI. CDR3 protein: CASSGTGGYNEQFF. Partial CDR3 DNA: TGCGCCAGCAGTGGGACAGGGGGCTACAATGAG.

Details on this clone: The missing CDR3 end, 3 residues past where the read stops, is filled in from the germline J gene. The rearrangement joins TRBV6-2 or TRBV6-3 to TRBJ1-6; maybe TRBD1 (5 bases). CDR3 length equals 15 residues. The germline V gene encodes CDR1 MNHEY and CDR2 SVGEGT. Trimming took 5 bases from V and 6 from J, leaving 14 bases between them. The covered CDR3 bases are TGTGCCAGCAGTCCCTCAGGGTCGAGTAATTCACCC. Its translation is CASSPSGSSNSP. The full CDR3 reads CASSPSGSSNSPLHF.

To note about this clone: The read halts 3 residues ahead of the CDR3 end, with the missing end drawn from the germline J gene. The V call is TRBV5-5, the J call TRBJ2-7; 11 bases are shared with TRBD1. Germline CDR1 and CDR2: SGHKS and YYEKEE (reference sequence). The CDR3 is 15 residues long. With 0 bases clipped from V and 4 bases from J, the junction kept 3 bases outside the gene matches. This CDR3 is CASSLEGTGGYEQYF. The sequenced part of the CDR3 DNA is TGTGCCAGCAGCTTGGAGGGGACAGGGGGTTACGAG.

CDR3 sequence: CSGGGPGQGASDGYTF. The sequenced part of the CDR3 DNA is TGCAGCGGGGGGGGGCCTGGACAGGGGGCTTCGGATGGC. The chain carries TRBV29-1 and TRBJ1-2, with 11 bases aligning to TRBD1. Sequencing ends 3 residues short of the CDR3 end; the germline J gene provides the rest. Looked up from germline, CDR1 is SQVTM and CDR2 is ANQGSEA. The CDR3 is 16 amino acids. V lost 7 bases and J lost 6; bases outside the gene matches: 16.

As to this clone: The read ends 3 residues shy of where the CDR3 ends; the end is completed using the germline J gene. The rearrangement uses TRBV20-1 and TRBJ1-1; D ambiguous. Per the germline V gene, CDR1 is DFQATT and CDR2 is SNEGSKA (reference sequence). The CDR3 extends over 13 amino acids. With 4 bases removed from V and 0 bases from J, the gap between germline ends came to 9 bases. This CDR3 reads CSAIKKLNTEAFF. The CDR3 DNA, read in part, is TGCAGTGCTATTAAAAAATTGAACACTGAA.

With respect to this clone: The missing CDR3 end, 3 residues past where the read stops, is filled in from the germline J gene. This chain joins TRBV10-2 and TRBJ2-2, with TRBD1 matching 7 bases. V dropped 0 bases and J dropped 8; count of bases not matched to a gene: 9. CDR3 length: 16 amino acids. The germline V gene encodes CDR1 WSHSY and CDR2 SAAADI. This CDR3 is CASSESATGYRGELFF. Partial CDR3 DNA: TGCGCCAGCAGTGAGTCGGCGACAGGGTATAGGGGGGAG.

As concerns this clone: The observed sequence ends 3 residues before the CDR3 terminus, with the missing tail filled in from the germline J gene. The chain links TRBV6-2 or TRBV6-3 to TRBJ1-6; D remains ambiguous. Germline CDR1 and CDR2: MNHEY and SVGEGT. There are 16 residues in the CDR3. V dropped 6 bases and J dropped 0 bases, with 12 bases sitting between them. The CDR3 is CASRGTQSSYNSPLHF. Partial CDR3 DNA: TGTGCCAGCAGGGGCACTCAGAGCTCCTATAATTCACCC.

With regard to this clone: The CDR3 end is not reached by the read, which stops 3 residues before it; the germline J gene fills it in. This sequence joins TRBV6-2 or TRBV6-3 and TRBJ1-5; weak D call: TRBD1 (5 bases). Deletions cut 7 bases from V and 4 bases from J, with 14 bases between. The CDR3 length is 14 residues. Germline-derived CDR1 and CDR2 are MNHEY and SVGEGT. The CDR3 spells CASTEGNRNQPQHF. Partial CDR3 DNA: TGTGCCAGCACCGAAGGGAACAGGAATCAGCCC.

In the case of this clone: With the read ending 3 residues before the CDR3 end, the germline J gene is used to fill in that end. V and J are TRBV5-4 and TRBJ1-6; D possibly corresponds to TRBD1 (6 bases). Trimming removed 4 bases at V and 7 bases at J, with 15 bases between. Germline CDR1 and CDR2: SGHNT and YYREEE (reference sequence). The CDR3 is made up of 15 amino acids. The CDR3 spells CASSAYRDKNSPLHF. The covered CDR3 bases are TGTGCCAGCAGCGCCTACCGGGACAAAAATTCACCC.

As for this clone: The read finishes 3 residues shy of the CDR3 end, and the germline J gene is used to complete it. This rearrangement joins TRBV5-1 to TRBJ2-7; 7 bases are shared with TRBD1. The CDR3 contains 14 residues. The V gene end was trimmed by 3 bases and the J gene end by 0 bases; junction bases not matched to a gene: 3. The germline CDR1 and CDR2 sequences are SGHRS and YFSETQ. CDR3 sequence reads: CASSSGTASYEQYF. The CDR3 DNA, read in part, is TGCGCCAGCAGCTCAGGGACAGCCTCCTACGAG. Combining the CDR3 with reference TRBV5-1 and TRBJ2-7 gives the whole variable domain KAGVTQTPRYLIKTRGQQVTLSCSPISGHRSVSWYQQTPGQGLQFLFEYFSETQRNKGNFPGRFSGRQFSNSRSEMNVSTLELGDSALYLCASSSGTASYEQYFGPGTRLTVT.

About this clone itself: With the read ending 3 residues before the CDR3 end, the germline J gene is used to fill in that end. This chain joins TRBV11-2 and TRBJ1-2, with TRBD1 as a possible D gene (6 bases). Per the germline V gene, CDR1 is SGHAT and CDR2 is FQNNGV. This CDR3 has 13 residues. CDR3 amino acids: CASYPPRGYGYTF. Incomplete CDR3 DNA: TGTGCCAGCTACCCCCCCAGGGGTTACGGC.

Comments on this clone: The CDR3 extends 3 residues past the end of the read, so its final part is completed from the germline J gene. The chain links TRBV7-6 to TRBJ1-2, with 7 bases identical to TRBD1. Germline-derived CDR1 and CDR2 are SGHVS and FNYEAQ. Unmatched junction bases numbered 7, after V lost 5 bases and J lost 7 bases. The CDR3 is made up of 13 amino acids. CDR3 sequence reads: CASSPGQEGGYTF. The sequenced part of the CDR3 DNA is TGTGCCAGCAGCCCCGGACAGGAAGGTGGC.

In regard to this clone: The CDR3 end lies 3 residues beyond the end of the read and is filled in from the germline J gene. This chain joins TRBV18 and TRBJ1-2; tentative D call: TRBD1 (5 bases). CDR3 length: 14 amino acids. Per the germline V gene, CDR1 is KGHSH and CDR2 is LQKENI. The CDR3 bases that were read are TGTGCCAGCTCATCGGGACTAGCCGGCTACGAC. This sequence encodes CASSSGLAGYD. The entire CDR3 protein is CASSSGLAGYDYTF.

Concerning this clone: Read coverage stops 3 residues before the CDR3 terminus; the germline J gene supplies the remainder. This chain connects TRBV20-1 to TRBJ2-3; tentative D call: TRBD2 (5 bases). Trimming took off 6 bases at V and 0 bases at J, with 31 bases between the two ends. Germline V CDR1 and CDR2: DFQATT, SNEGSKA (reference sequence). The CDR3 is 20 amino acids. The sequenced part of the CDR3 DNA is TGCAGTGCCCTAGCCTCCCCCTCAGTAATGGCGGACCCTAGCACAGATACG. Translation: CSALASPSVMADPSTDT. The CDR3, in full, reads CSALASPSVMADPSTDTQYF.

The sequenced CDR3 bases are TGTGCCAGCGACTGGGGGGATGGGGGCTACGAG. Its translation: CASDWGDGGYE. The complete CDR3 reads CASDWGDGGYEQYF. J is TRBJ2-7 and V is TRBV11-2; weak D call: TRBD2 (6 bases). The read falls 3 residues short of the CDR3 end, and the missing part is taken from the germline J gene. The CDR3 length is 14 residues. The V and J ends lost 8 bases and 3 bases respectively, with 17 bases between them. Per the germline V gene, CDR1 is SGHAT and CDR2 is FQNNGV.

Note on this clone: The observed sequence ends 3 residues before the CDR3 terminus, with the missing tail filled in from the germline J gene. The sample carries other DNA sequences with the same CDR3. The chain is built from TRBV18 and TRBJ2-1; TRBD2 aligns across 14 bases. The germline V gene encodes CDR1 KGHSH and CDR2 LQKENI. Trimming at V came to 6 bases and at J to 7 bases, leaving 11 bases not matched to a gene. This CDR3 spans 17 amino acids. The CDR3 loop reads CASSPRLAGGGENEQFF. The CDR3 bases that were read are TGTGCCAGCTCCCCTCGACTAGCGGGGGGGGGAGAGAATGAG.

On this clone: The missing CDR3 end, 3 residues past where the read stops, is filled in from the germline J gene. This sequence joins TRBV4-1 and TRBJ2-5, with a tentative D call TRBD1 (5 bases). Germline assignment: CDR1 MGHRA and CDR2 YSYEKL. The CDR3 runs to 15 residues. V lost 0 bases and J lost 5, with 13 bases in between. CDR3 protein: CASSQEFQGAETQYF. Incomplete CDR3 DNA: TGCGCCAGCAGCCAAGAGTTCCAGGGTGCGGAGACC.